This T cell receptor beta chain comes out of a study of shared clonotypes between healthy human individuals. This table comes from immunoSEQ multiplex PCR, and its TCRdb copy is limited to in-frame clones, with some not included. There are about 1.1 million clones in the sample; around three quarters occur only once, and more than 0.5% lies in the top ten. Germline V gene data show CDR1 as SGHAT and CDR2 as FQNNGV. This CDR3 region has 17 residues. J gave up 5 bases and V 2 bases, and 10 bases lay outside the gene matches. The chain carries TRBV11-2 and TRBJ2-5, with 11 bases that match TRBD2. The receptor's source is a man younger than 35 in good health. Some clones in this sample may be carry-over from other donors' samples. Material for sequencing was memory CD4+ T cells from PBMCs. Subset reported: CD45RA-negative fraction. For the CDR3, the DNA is TGTGCCAGCAGCTTATCGGTAGCGGGAGGGCCCGAGGAGACCCAGTACTTC. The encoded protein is CASSLSVAGGPEETQYF.